This TCR beta chain was documented in a study of T-cell memory formation after mild COVID-19. TCRdb analysed the 5' RACE reads with MiXCR anew, one entry per CDR3 protein. The sample gives approximately 98,000 distinct CDR3 sequences, 18% of which show up once; 5% to 7% is in the top ten. Concerning this clonotype: Its target is not known.

CDR1 and CDR2 from the germline V gene are LGHNA and YNFKEQ. V was clipped by 0 bases and J by 6 bases; unmatched bases: 6. This CDR3 region has 16 residues. Overall study results and limits: Contracting clones, day 15 to 85, had balanced CD4/CD8, and later expanders favored CD4+. There was no confirmation that second-wave clones peaking on day 37 were SARS-CoV-2 specific. For contracting clones, CD4+ ones sat mainly in CM and EM, CD8+ in EMRA.

The chain couples TRBV4-2 to TRBJ2-2; 8 nucleotides align to TRBD2. This clonotype was obtained from a man between 18 and 35 years old who had mild COVID-19 (a few samples of this study predate the infection). Cell type and time point are not known. Input material: PBMCs or a T cell subset sorted from them (not recorded which). The CDR3 coding sequence is TGTGCCAGCAGCCAAGAGGCGGGGGGTAGGGCCGGGGAGCTGTTTTTT. The encoded protein is CASSQEAGGRAGELFF.